This T cell receptor (beta chain) came from a study of blood T cell repertoires in COVID-19 (dated by TCRdb to between 2020 and 2021). For context, the study as a whole: Samples from collaborators originated in the United States, Italy and Spain and spanned both the acute and convalescent phases of COVID-19. The prospective study material was composed of cDNA or gDNA derived from T cells, B-cell-depleted T cells, or PBMCs. Deeply sampled blood TCRbeta repertoires from subjects exposed to, actively infected with, or recovered from COVID-19 were included in the dataset. A freely available public database, intended as a resource for researchers studying the immune response to SARS-CoV-2, is where the repertoires were released. Samples were obtained from the ongoing ImmuneRACE study (first 160 participants) and from over a thousand subjects provided by 6 global collaborators. Sample metadata almost always included a de-identified subject ID, COVID-19 status, age in years and sex. Where available, HLA class I and class II types were obtained from metadata supplied by the sample provider rather than from assay-based typing.

One collaborating source in Seattle enrolled patients while the patients were actively infected and followed the patients over time throughout the course of disease. Whole blood was collected in K2EDTA tubes by collaborating institutions according to the institutions' own protocols. Collaborator samples were shipped for TCRbeta analysis as frozen whole blood, isolated PBMCs, or DNA extracted from either sample type. In regard to this clone: Its cognate antigen has yet to be identified. No base-level quality is on record; no much larger clone is a single base apart.

Broader findings and caveats from the paper: Clinical and demographic metadata were provided uncurated, with the amount varying by source and participant.

CDR1 and CDR2 (SEHNR, FQNEAQ) derive from the germline V gene (reference sequence). From the cysteine through the phenylalanine, the CDR3 covers 15 amino acids. Of the read, only the CDR3 DNA is kept; its 45 bases are in frame from base 1. V ends up 4 bases short and J 0 bases short, with an unmatched junction base count of 4. TCRbeta CDR3 regions were amplified from genomic DNA using the immunoSEQ Assay, a bias-controlled multiplex PCR. The authors' pipeline ran thus. Within the assay, amplification of reference gene primers was used to estimate how many nucleated cells each sample contained. To quantify the absolute abundance of each unique TCRbeta CDR3 rearrangement, sequence reads were collapsed and filtered. For each sample, productive Simpson clonality was calculated as the square root of Simpson's diversity index across productive rearrangements. Imported from immuneACCESS, the table was reduced by TCRdb to in-frame sequences with V and J called. These copies leave out some clones; in studies compared against another copy, an unresolved V gene accounts for under half, and the cause of the remainder is not known. V, J and clone size were drawn from that table, and D and trimming were deduced from the DNA. For this sample the table gives about 300,000 clones, of which 85% to 90% were detected only once. The ten largest clonotypes hold about 1.7% of the sample.

Recombination connected TRBV7-9 to TRBJ2-3, and TRBD1 matches 7 of the central bases. Material: peripheral blood. This clonotype was sampled from a woman in her 30s with COVID-19, enrolled during active disease. The DNA reads as follows: TGTGCCAGCAGCTCACCGGGACAGAGCACAGATACGCAGTATTTT. Protein translation: CASSSPGQSTDTQYF.